This is a list of T cell receptor beta chains from one sample in a study of blood T cell repertoires in COVID-19. Assay: immunoSEQ multiplex PCR; the TCRdb copy retains only in-frame clones and omits some. The repertoire holds under 250,000 clones, roughly 89% seen once, with around 6.5% in the top ten. The sequenced material came from peripheral blood. The receptors here all came from a man aged 60 to 69 who had recovered from COVID-19. The CDR3 runs from the conserved cysteine through the conserved F or W. A D gene is named only where the DNA matches it firmly. Not every row has a clone size; where given, it reads once, few, many or a size class.

V	J	size	D	CDR3	DNA
TRBV5-1	TRBJ2-5	.	TRBD2	CASSFTSVEETQYF	TGCGCCAGCAGTTTCACTAGCGTAGAAGAGACCCAGTACTTC
TRBV19	TRBJ2-7	.	.	CASSIRTEGSYEQYF	TGTGCCAGTAGTATTAGGACGGAGGGGTCCTACGAGCAGTACTTC
TRBV24-1	TRBJ2-5	.	.	CATSGRTAQETQYF	TGTGCCACCAGTGGGAGAACGGCCCAAGAGACCCAGTACTTC
TRBV18	TRBJ2-4	.	TRBD1	CASSPGQANIQYF	TGTGCCAGCTCACCGGGACAGGCGAACATTCAGTACTTC
TRBV2	TRBJ1-1	.	.	CASRPWSTEAFF	TGTGCCAGCAGACCGTGGAGCACTGAAGCTTTCTTT
TRBV5-1	TRBJ2-7	.	TRBD1	CASSLGTGATREQYF	TGCGCCAGCAGCTTGGGGACAGGGGCTACTAGGGAGCAGTACTTC
TRBV9	TRBJ2-7	.	TRBD1	CASSAGTGLSYEQYF	TGTGCCAGCAGCGCAGGGACAGGCCTCTCCTACGAGCAGTACTTC
TRBV12-3/TRBV12-4	TRBJ1-2	.	.	CASSLENRVGYTF	TGTGCCAGCAGCCTGGAAAATCGGGTCGGCTACACCTTC
TRBV9	TRBJ2-2	.	.	CASSVAPGFTGELFF	TGTGCCAGCAGCGTAGCCCCCGGGTTCACCGGGGAGCTGTTTTTT
TRBV7-9	TRBJ1-3	.	.	CASSLRERSTIYF	TGTGCCAGCAGCTTACGGGAACGGAGCACCATATATTTT
TRBV5-4	TRBJ2-5	.	.	CASTAQGSETQYF	TGTGCCAGCACAGCCCAAGGTAGCGAGACCCAGTACTTC
TRBV5-1	TRBJ1-1	.	TRBD1	CASSSDRVKDTEAFF	TGCGCCAGCAGTTCGGACAGGGTGAAAGACACTGAAGCTTTCTTT
TRBV11-2	TRBJ2-1	.	TRBD2	CASSLSLADNEQFF	TGTGCCAGCAGCTTAAGCCTAGCGGACAATGAGCAGTTCTTC
TRBV19	TRBJ1-1	.	TRBD1	CASSIMADRLSGTEAFF	TGTGCCAGTAGTATTATGGCGGACAGGCTATCTGGGACTGAAGCTTTCTTT
TRBV3-1/TRBV3-2	TRBJ2-1	.	.	CASSRRGVDEQFF	TGTGCCAGCAGCCGTAGGGGTGTAGATGAGCAGTTCTTC
TRBV11-2	TRBJ1-2	.	TRBD1	CASSGGQALAFYGYTF	TGTGCCAGCAGCGGGGGACAGGCCCTTGCCTTCTATGGCTACACCTTC
TRBV7-9	TRBJ1-1	few	.	CASSPSKGRGTEAFF	TGTGCCAGCAGCCCCTCCAAGGGGCGGGGGACTGAAGCTTTCTTT
TRBV6-5	TRBJ1-2	.	.	CASTKGGSSGYGYTF	TGTGCCAGCACCAAGGGGGGGTCGTCCGGCTATGGCTACACCTTC
TRBV27	TRBJ1-5	.	TRBD1	CASSPDRTGAQPQHF	TGTGCCAGCAGTCCCGACCGGACAGGCGCTCAGCCCCAGCATTTT
TRBV5-1	TRBJ2-7	.	TRBD1	CASSPQSGGPYEQYF	TGCGCCAGCAGCCCTCAATCAGGGGGTCCCTACGAGCAGTACTTC
TRBV11-2	TRBJ1-1	.	.	CASSTLGQGQNTEAFF	TGTGCCAGCAGCACCCTCGGCCAGGGACAAAACACTGAAGCTTTCTTT
TRBV18	TRBJ2-2	.	.	CASSPLQGEELFF	TGTGCCAGCTCACCGCTACAGGGTGAGGAGCTGTTTTTT
TRBV5-1	TRBJ2-2	.	.	CASSLGVQGTGELFF	TGCGCCAGCAGCTTGGGGGTGCAGGGAACCGGGGAGCTGTTTTTT
TRBV5-5	TRBJ2-3	.	.	CASSLGRGAGTDTQYF	TGTGCCAGCAGCTTGGGCCGGGGGGCCGGCACAGATACGCAGTATTTT
TRBV10-3	TRBJ1-2	.	.	CAISESGRPNYGYTF	TGTGCCATCAGTGAGAGCGGAAGACCAAACTATGGCTACACCTTC
TRBV5-8	TRBJ1-1	.	.	CASSLALKIRNTEAFF	TGTGCCAGCAGCTTGGCCCTAAAGATCCGGAACACTGAAGCTTTCTTT
TRBV5-1	TRBJ1-2	few	.	CASSSLIGVVGYTF	TGCGCCAGCAGCTCCCTTATAGGGGTAGTGGGCTACACCTTC
TRBV9	TRBJ2-3	.	.	CASSVGAGFFEDTQYF	TGTGCCAGCAGCGTTGGGGCAGGGTTTTTCGAAGATACGCAGTATTTT
TRBV5-4	TRBJ2-3	.	TRBD2	CASSYRDYTDTQYF	TGTGCCAGCAGCTACCGGGACTACACAGATACGCAGTATTTT
TRBV6-5	TRBJ1-1	.	.	CASSYRGGAINTEAFF	TGTGCCAGCAGTTACAGGGGGGGCGCGATAAACACTGAAGCTTTCTTT
TRBV6-1	TRBJ2-7	.	.	CASSENRVHEQYF	TGTGCCAGCAGTGAAAACAGGGTACACGAGCAGTACTTC
TRBV19	TRBJ2-3	.	.	CASSIVAASTDTQYF	TGTGCCAGTAGTATAGTGGCGGCTAGCACAGATACGCAATATTTT
TRBV27	TRBJ1-2	.	.	CASSFWANYGYTF	TGTGCCAGCAGTTTTTGGGCGAACTATGGCTACACCTTC
TRBV4-3	TRBJ1-5	.	.	CASSQDAIGANQPQHF	TGCGCCAGCAGCCAAGACGCTATTGGAGCGAATCAGCCCCAGCATTTT
TRBV19	TRBJ1-2	.	TRBD1	CASSPGQGTDYGYTF	TGTGCCAGTAGCCCAGGACAGGGGACGGACTATGGCTACACCTTC
TRBV5-8	TRBJ2-5	once	.	CASRYVDSHQETQYF	TGTGCCAGCAGATACGTCGACAGTCACCAAGAGACCCAGTACTTC
TRBV9	TRBJ2-1	.	TRBD2	CASSLRLAGYNEQFF	TGTGCCAGCAGCTTAAGACTAGCGGGCTACAATGAGCAGTTCTTC
TRBV28	TRBJ1-2	.	TRBD1	CASSLQTGGYGYTF	TGTGCCAGCAGCCTCCAGACAGGGGGCTATGGCTACACCTTC
TRBV4-1	TRBJ2-3	.	.	CASSQGGSPPDTQYF	TGCGCCAGCAGCCAAGGTGGGAGCCCCCCAGATACGCAGTATTTT
TRBV29-1	TRBJ1-5	.	.	CSVADSSNQPQHF	TGCAGCGTTGCGGACAGTAGCAATCAGCCCCAGCATTTT
TRBV7-2	TRBJ1-3	once	.	CASSGGRISSGNTIYF	TGTGCCAGCAGCGGAGGGCGGATAAGCTCTGGAAACACCATATATTTT
TRBV19	TRBJ2-5	.	TRBD2	CASNDGTTQETQYF	TGTGCCAGTAACGACGGGACTACGCAAGAGACCCAGTACTTC
TRBV10-3	TRBJ1-3	.	.	CAISVSGSGNTIYF	TGTGCCATCAGTGTATCAGGCTCTGGAAACACCATATATTTT
TRBV28	TRBJ2-3	.	.	CASSPRRQGPQYF	TGTGCCAGCAGCCCACGCCGGCAGGGCCCGCAGTATTTT
TRBV6-6	TRBJ1-5	.	TRBD1	CASSFPGQGRQPQHF	TGTGCCAGCAGCTTCCCGGGACAGGGGCGGCAGCCCCAGCATTTT
TRBV9	TRBJ1-2	.	.	CASSVARNYGYTF	TGTGCCAGCAGCGTAGCCCGTAACTATGGCTACACCTTC
TRBV27	TRBJ1-6	.	.	CASNTGNSPLHF	TGTGCCAGCAATACAGGGAATTCACCCCTCCACTTT
TRBV29-1	TRBJ1-2	.	.	CSVPDRTYYGYTF	TGCAGCGTCCCAGACAGAACCTACTATGGCTACACCTTC
TRBV7-3	TRBJ2-7	.	TRBD1	CASSLGTGSYEQYF	TGTGCCAGCAGCCTCGGGACAGGGTCCTACGAGCAGTACTTC